These T cell receptor beta chains were read from a single sample in a study of blood T cell repertoires in COVID-19. Assay used: immunoSEQ multiplex PCR; TCRdb lists only in-frame clones, some missing. Altogether around 240,000 clones are present, 90% being singletons, with the ten largest covering over 0.85%. Sequencing input: PBMCs or T cells enriched from blood (not recorded which). The receptors come from a man in his forties or fifties who had been exposed to COVID-19. CDR3s include the opening cysteine and the closing phenylalanine or tryptophan. The D gene is left open where the match is weak. Clone size appears in some rows only: once, few, many, or a class for an expanded clone.

cdr3_length	d_call	v_call	clone_size	j_call	cdr3_aa	cdr3_nt
16	TRBD2	TRBV5-1	.	TRBJ2-2	CASSLVAGGSTGELFF	TGCGCCAGCAGCTTGGTAGCGGGAGGGAGCACCGGGGAGCTGTTTTTT
15	.	TRBV7-3	once	TRBJ1-2	CASSLGGRDTYGYTF	TGTGCCAGCAGCTTAGGTGGCCGGGACACCTATGGCTACACCTTC
16	.	TRBV6-5	.	TRBJ1-3	CASSNSRAASGNTIYF	TGTGCCAGCAGTAACTCCAGGGCGGCCTCTGGAAACACCATATATTTT
15	TRBD2	TRBV7-7	once	TRBJ2-1	CASSRGLAGDGEQFF	TGTGCTAGCAGCCGGGGACTAGCGGGAGATGGTGAGCAGTTCTTC
13	.	TRBV5-1	.	TRBJ2-3	CASSLFRADTQYF	TGCGCCAGCAGCTTGTTCAGGGCGGATACGCAGTATTTT
16	.	TRBV7-2	.	TRBJ1-3	CASSFRQGGGGNTIYF	TGTGCCAGCAGCTTCAGGCAGGGAGGAGGTGGAAACACCATATATTTT
15	TRBD1	TRBV7-2	.	TRBJ1-2	CASSRPGTGSRGYTF	TGTGCCAGCAGCCGCCCAGGGACAGGGTCTCGTGGCTACACCTTC
13	.	TRBV7-5	.	TRBJ2-5	CARRSTGQETQYF	TGTGCCAGAAGGAGTACAGGGCAGGAGACCCAGTACTTC
14	TRBD1	TRBV29-1	.	TRBJ1-1	CSVVGDRKLGKAFF	TGCAGCGTTGTCGGGGACAGAAAACTAGGGAAAGCTTTCTTT
14	TRBD1	TRBV19	once	TRBJ1-1	CASTRGQQNTEAFF	TGTGCCAGTACCAGGGGACAGCAGAACACTGAAGCTTTCTTT
15	TRBD1	TRBV13	.	TRBJ1-1	CASSYLTGGDTEAFF	TGTGCCAGCAGCTACCTGACAGGGGGAGACACTGAAGCTTTCTTT
13	.	TRBV9	.	TRBJ1-1	CASSVTGNTEAFF	TGTGCCAGCAGCGTAACAGGGAACACTGAAGCTTTCTTT
14	.	TRBV27	.	TRBJ1-2	CASSLISGEAGYTF	TGTGCCAGCAGTTTAATTTCAGGGGAAGCGGGCTACACCTTC
16	TRBD1	TRBV5-1	once	TRBJ2-1	CASSLQGAGSYNEQFF	TGCGCCAGCAGTTTACAGGGGGCGGGGTCCTACAATGAGCAGTTCTTC
16	TRBD1	TRBV24-1	.	TRBJ1-1	CATSDSGQGAIGEAFF	TGTGCCACCAGTGACTCCGGACAGGGGGCTATTGGTGAAGCTTTCTTT
15	.	TRBV6-1	.	TRBJ1-2	CASSEYRVSNYGYTF	TGTGCCAGCAGTGAGTACAGGGTTTCTAACTATGGCTACACCTTC
12	.	TRBV5-6	.	TRBJ2-5	CASSLSGETQYF	TGTGCCAGCAGCTTGTCGGGAGAGACCCAGTACTTC
12	.	TRBV7-9	.	TRBJ2-1	CAGQTAYNEQFF	TGTGCCGGACAGACAGCCTACAATGAGCAGTTCTTC
14	.	TRBV6-1	.	TRBJ2-1	CASSEAGRGNEQFF	TGTGCCAGCAGTGAAGCGGGCAGGGGAAATGAGCAGTTCTTC
13	.	TRBV3-1/TRBV3-2	.	TRBJ1-5	CASSQQGLQPQHF	TGTGCCAGCAGCCAACAGGGGTTGCAGCCCCAGCATTTT
16	TRBD1	TRBV11-2	.	TRBJ1-1	CASSFPPGGGLTEAFF	TGTGCCAGCAGCTTCCCCCCGGGAGGGGGCTTAACTGAAGCTTTCTTT
14	.	TRBV6-5	.	TRBJ1-1	CASSYSRWNTEAFF	TGTGCCAGCAGTTACAGCAGGTGGAACACTGAAGCTTTCTTT
13	.	TRBV30	.	TRBJ2-4	CAWRGPGLNIQYF	TGTGCCTGGAGGGGTCCAGGGTTGAACATTCAGTACTTC
15	.	TRBV4-1	once	TRBJ1-4	CASSQDVEVNEKLFF	TGCGCCAGCAGCCAAGACGTAGAGGTTAATGAAAAACTGTTTTTT
14	.	TRBV12-5	.	TRBJ1-5	CASGPQGLDQPQHF	TGTGCTAGTGGTCCACAGGGATTGGATCAGCCCCAGCATTTT
14	TRBD1	TRBV3-1/TRBV3-2	.	TRBJ1-1	CASSQTDRGPEAFF	TGTGCCAGCAGCCAAACGGACAGGGGTCCTGAAGCTTTCTTT
13	.	TRBV24-1	.	TRBJ2-5	CATSMDNQETQYF	TGTGCCACCAGTATGGACAATCAAGAGACCCAGTACTTC
13	TRBD1	TRBV7-9	.	TRBJ1-2	CASSLGRGYGYTF	TGTGCCAGCAGCTTGGGCAGGGGGTACGGCTACACCTTC
17	TRBD2	TRBV4-2	.	TRBJ2-3	CASSQDGLAASTDTQYF	TGTGCCAGCAGCCAAGACGGACTAGCAGCTAGCACAGATACGCAGTATTTT
15	.	TRBV24-1	.	TRBJ2-2	CATSGTGRGAGELFF	TGTGCCACCAGTGGTACAGGGAGGGGTGCCGGGGAGCTGTTTTTT
15	TRBD1	TRBV4-1	.	TRBJ1-2	CASSQLIQGTYGYTF	TGCGCCAGCAGCCAACTGATACAGGGGACCTATGGCTACACCTTC
12	.	TRBV28	.	TRBJ2-7	CASSLGLSEQYF	TGTGCCAGCAGTCTGGGACTCTCCGAGCAGTACTTC
15	.	TRBV9	.	TRBJ2-5	CASSVASGVAETQYF	TGTGCCAGCAGTGTAGCGTCAGGTGTAGCGGAGACCCAGTACTTC
13	.	TRBV11-2	.	TRBJ1-1	CASSLVGVTEAFF	TGTGCCAGCAGCTTAGTGGGCGTCACTGAAGCTTTCTTT
15	TRBD1	TRBV2	.	TRBJ2-2	CASSPQGASTGELFF	TGTGCCAGCAGTCCCCAGGGGGCCTCGACCGGGGAGCTGTTTTTT
11	.	TRBV2	.	TRBJ2-7	CASSVQFEQYF	TGTGCCAGCAGTGTGCAGTTCGAGCAGTACTTC
15	TRBD1	TRBV3-1/TRBV3-2	.	TRBJ2-3	CASSHPTGAEDTQYF	TGTGCCAGCAGCCACCCGACAGGGGCGGAGGATACGCAGTATTTT
15	.	TRBV28	.	TRBJ1-6	CASSNPTGVGSPLHF	TGTGCCAGCAGTAATCCAACGGGAGTAGGTTCACCCCTCCACTTT
15	.	TRBV4-2	.	TRBJ1-3	CASSQAQGAGNTIYF	TGTGCCAGCAGCCAAGCCCAGGGCGCTGGAAACACCATATATTTT
16	.	TRBV19	.	TRBJ1-3	CASSRTRDYSGNTIYF	TGTGCCAGTAGTAGAACCAGGGACTACTCTGGAAACACCATATATTTT
16	TRBD2	TRBV7-9	.	TRBJ2-3	CASSPKGTTSTDTQYF	TGTGCCAGCAGCCCAAAGGGGACTACTAGCACAGATACGCAGTATTTT
13	.	TRBV7-3	.	TRBJ1-6	CASSETQYSPLHF	TGTGCCAGCAGCGAAACGCAGTATTCACCCCTCCACTTT
15	.	TRBV3-1/TRBV3-2	.	TRBJ1-2	CASSQQGSGNYGYTF	TGTGCCAGCAGCCAGCAGGGTAGTGGAAACTATGGCTACACCTTC
17	.	TRBV7-2	.	TRBJ1-1	CASSLFAAGMVSTEAFF	TGTGCCAGCAGCTTATTCGCGGCAGGGATGGTTAGCACTGAAGCTTTCTTT
12	.	TRBV18	.	TRBJ2-7	CASSPADYEQYF	TGTGCCAGCTCACCGGCCGATTACGAGCAGTACTTC
15	.	TRBV15	.	TRBJ1-5	CATSRDLTQGQPQHF	TGTGCCACCAGCAGAGATCTGACCCAGGGGCAGCCCCAGCATTTT
15	.	TRBV7-9	.	TRBJ1-4	CASSQKQGPIEKLFF	TGTGCCAGCAGTCAAAAACAGGGTCCGATCGAAAAACTGTTTTTT
16	.	TRBV4-2	.	TRBJ2-1	CASSPPAAPSYNEQFF	TGTGCCAGCAGCCCGCCTGCGGCCCCCTCCTACAATGAGCAGTTCTTC
20	.	TRBV6-1	once	TRBJ1-6	CASSEFGMEQGLSYNSPLHF	TGTGCCAGCAGTGAATTCGGTATGGAGCAAGGACTCTCCTATAATTCACCCCTCCACTTT
16	TRBD1	TRBV7-2	.	TRBJ2-2	CASSSGTGANTGELFF	TGTGCCAGCAGCTCCGGGACAGGGGCGAACACCGGGGAGCTGTTTTTT
15	.	TRBV9	.	TRBJ1-1	CASSVGGAMNTEAFF	TGTGCCAGCAGTGTCGGGGGGGCGATGAACACTGAAGCTTTCTTT
13	TRBD1	TRBV6-1	.	TRBJ1-2	CASSDRGDYGYTF	TGTGCCAGCAGTGACAGGGGGGACTATGGCTACACCTTC
14	.	TRBV19	.	TRBJ2-7	CASSAHRDRYEQYF	TGTGCCAGTAGTGCCCACAGGGATAGGTACGAGCAGTACTTC
14	TRBD1	TRBV28	.	TRBJ1-2	CASSLPGGVTGYTF	TGTGCCAGCAGTTTGCCAGGGGGCGTGACTGGCTACACCTTC
13	.	TRBV11-2	.	TRBJ1-1	CASRAGLNTEAFF	TGTGCCAGCAGGGCGGGGTTAAACACTGAAGCTTTCTTT
16	TRBD2	TRBV30	.	TRBJ2-7	CAWSDGGGPPWLEQYF	TGTGCCTGGAGTGACGGGGGGGGGCCTCCGTGGCTCGAGCAGTACTTC
13	.	TRBV12-3/TRBV12-4	.	TRBJ2-5	CASSRSGVGTQYF	TGTGCCAGCAGCCGTTCAGGCGTTGGGACCCAGTACTTC